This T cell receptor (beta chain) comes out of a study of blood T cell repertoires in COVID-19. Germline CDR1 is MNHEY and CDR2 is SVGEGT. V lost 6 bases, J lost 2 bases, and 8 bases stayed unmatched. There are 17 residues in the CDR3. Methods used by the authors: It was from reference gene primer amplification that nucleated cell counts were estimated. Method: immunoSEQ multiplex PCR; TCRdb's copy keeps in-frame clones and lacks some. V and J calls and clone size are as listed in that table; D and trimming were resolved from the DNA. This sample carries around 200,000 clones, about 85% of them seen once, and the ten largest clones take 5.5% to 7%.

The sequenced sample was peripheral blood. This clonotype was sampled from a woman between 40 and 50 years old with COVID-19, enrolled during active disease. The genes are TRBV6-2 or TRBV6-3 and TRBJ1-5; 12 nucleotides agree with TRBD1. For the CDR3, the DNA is TGTGCCAGCAGCCCCCACGGGACAGGGGGCGGCAATCAGCCCCAGCATTTT. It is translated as CASSPHGTGGGNQPQHF.